The clone carrying this T cell receptor (beta chain) came up many times. A much larger clone lies one base from this, so it may be a read error. These data are taken from a study of neurological immune-mediated disorders. MiXCR was run by TCRdb on the 5' RACE reads, yielding one entry per CDR3 protein. The repertoire holds approximately 130,000 distinct CDR3 sequences, more than 2.5% seen once, with 1% to 1.5% in the top ten. This CDR3 is built from 11 residues. V was shortened by 0 bases and J by 5 bases, with 0 bases between the two germline ends. CDR1 is MNHEY and CDR2 is SVGAGI in the germline V gene.

The sequenced material came from PBMCs. The clonotype was recovered from a woman aged 25 to 39 with multiple sclerosis. The chain joins TRBV6-5 to TRBJ2-3; no clear D. CDR3 DNA sequence: TGTGCCAGCAGTTACTCAGATACGCAGTATTTT. This gives the protein CASSYSDTQYF.